This T cell receptor (beta chain) stems from a study of blood T cell repertoires in COVID-19 (dated by TCRdb to 2020 to 2021). Background on the whole study: Samples covering the acute and convalescent phases of COVID-19 were provided by collaborators in the United States, Italy and Spain. The material from the prospective study consisted of cDNA or gDNA derived from T cells, B-cell-depleted T cells, or PBMCs. The repertoires were released in a freely available public database intended as a resource for research on the immune response to SARS-CoV-2. The dataset comprised deeply sampled blood TCRbeta repertoires from subjects exposed to, actively infected with, or recovered from COVID-19. Where available, HLA class I and class II types were obtained from metadata supplied by the sample provider rather than from assay-based typing. Samples were obtained from the ongoing ImmuneRACE study (first 160 participants) and from about 1,300 subjects provided by 6 global collaborators. The sample metadata nearly always contained a de-identified subject ID, COVID-19 status, age in years and sex.

One collaborating source in Seattle enrolled patients during active infection and followed them longitudinally through the course of disease. Each collaborating institution followed its own protocols to collect whole blood in K2EDTA tubes. For TCRbeta analysis, collaborators shipped samples as frozen whole blood, isolated PBMCs, or DNA extracted from either of those sample types. TCRbeta CDR3 regions were amplified from genomic DNA using the immunoSEQ Assay, a bias-controlled multiplex PCR. Per the source publication's procedure: Within the assay, amplification of reference gene primers was used to estimate how many nucleated cells each sample contained. To quantify the absolute abundance of each unique TCRbeta CDR3 rearrangement, sequence reads were collapsed and filtered. For each sample, productive Simpson clonality was calculated as the square root of Simpson's diversity index across productive rearrangements. In TCRdb, the immuneACCESS table is reduced to in-frame sequences with V and J assigned. These tables do not hold every clone; where another copy was compared, an unresolved V gene accounts for under half, and the others remain unexplained. V and J calls and clone size are those listed in that table; D and trimming were worked out from the DNA. The sample records just under 350,000 clones, roughly 86% of which are singletons. The ten most abundant clones make up about 7% of the sample.

The research as a whole found: The amount of clinical and demographic metadata varied by source and participant and was provided uncurated.

On this clone itself: This clone's antigen is unknown. Within one base of it there is no much larger clone, and no base qualities were kept.

Trimming at the junction amounts to 2 bases on V and 5 bases on J, and the germline ends lie 10 bases apart. The CDR3 goes from the cysteine to the phenylalanine over 13 residues. CDR3 DNA is the only sequence kept; it has 39 bases, read in frame from the first base. The germline V gene specifies SGDLS as CDR1 and YYNGEE as CDR2. This sequence originates from a woman between 65 and 79 years old with COVID-19, enrolled during active disease. The sequenced sample consisted of peripheral blood. The chain links TRBV9 with TRBJ2-5; the D gene is perhaps TRBD2, from 7 matching bases. CDR3 protein: CASSVRGPETQYF. In nucleotide form, the sequence is TGTGCCAGCAGCGTGCGGGGGCCTGAGACCCAGTACTTC.